What follows describes a single TCR beta chain. This CDR3 has 14 residues. The trim removed 4 bases at V and 7 bases at J, leaving 11 bases unmatched. Germline V gene data show CDR1 as SGHRS and CDR2 as YFSETQ. The entry originates in a study of blood T cell repertoires in COVID-19. Study overall: Samples came from the United States, Italy and Spain, spanning acute and convalescent COVID-19. T cells, B-cell-depleted T cells, or PBMCs provided the cDNA or gDNA that served as material.

Profiled with immunoSEQ multiplex PCR; TCRdb holds only in-frame clones, not every one. The table records some 190,000 clones, 85% of them present only once. The source material was peripheral blood. This TCR was recovered from a woman in her sixties or seventies with acute or convalescent COVID-19. The rearrangement links TRBV5-1 to TRBJ2-7; 7 positions agree with TRBD2. The CDR3 loop reads CASSPAGGDREQYV. The CDR3 bases are TGCGCCAGCAGCCCCGCTGGGGGGGATCGGGAGCAGTACGTC.